This paragraph reports one T cell receptor beta chain. As yet, its antigen is unknown. The protocol was immunoSEQ multiplex PCR, while the TCRdb copy is restricted to in-frame clones and leaves out a portion. This sample has tens of thousands of clones, with roughly nine tenths found just once. The data are from a study of graft-versus-host responses after intestinal transplantation. Study background: Those transplanted obtained multivisceral, liver-intestinal, or isolated intestinal grafts. Recipients uniformly received anti-thymocyte globulin induction, followed by tacrolimus and steroids for two to four years.

The study, taken as a whole, reports: Association was observed between peak circulating GvH clone levels and early post-transplant HvG declines.

Here the sequenced sample was unstimulated CD8+ T cells sorted from spleen or lymph node cells, taken before intestinal transplant. This receptor was identified in a human donor who received an intestinal transplant.

The DNA of the CDR3 is TGTGCCAGCAGCCAAGTCCCGGGGGAGCGGGAGTGGGACGAGCAGTACTTC. Protein: CASSQVPGEREWDEQYF. The chain uses TRBV4-2 and TRBJ2-7, with TRBD2 matching 8 bases. The CDR3 consists of 17 residues. V trimming: 1 base; J trimming: 5 bases; junction bases outside the gene matches: 13. Germline values: CDR1 LGHNA, CDR2 YNFKEQ.